One and the same sample provided the 26 T cell receptor beta chains below, sequenced in a study of shared clonotypes between healthy human individuals (dated by TCRdb to 2018 to 2020). The library was built by means of the immunoSEQ multiplex PCR assay. TCRdb took this table from immuneACCESS and kept in-frame rearrangements with V and J called. Such tables lack part of the clones; where checked against another copy, unresolved V genes explain under half of the gap, and the rest is unexplained. The sample data list roughly 510,000 clones, and about 75% of these were observed just once. The ten largest clones take up approximately 12% of the sample. The source material was PBMCs. These receptors all come from a middle-aged woman in good health. Some clones in this sample may be carry-over from other donors' samples.

The chain carries TRBV10-2 and TRBJ2-1; 7 bases fit TRBD1. There are 12 residues in the CDR3. CDR1 WSHSY and CDR2 SAAADI come from the germline V gene. J gave up 11 bases and V 3 bases, and 4 bases lay outside the gene matches. The CDR3 is CASSEPDRQQFF. CDR3 nucleotide sequence: TGCGCCAGCAGTGAACCGGACAGGCAGCAGTTCTTC.

This clone was detected only once. The chain carries TRBV2 and TRBJ2-7; weak D call: TRBD2 (6 bases). This CDR3 contains 15 residues. CDR1 is SNHLY, CDR2 FYNNEI, per germline. Trimming removed 6 bases from V and 1 base from J, with 16 bases in between. In DNA, the CDR3 is TGTGCCAGCAGGGAAAACCGGGACTCATCCTACGAGCAGTACTTC. The encoded protein is CASRENRDSSYEQYF.

This clone turned up a few times. This chain joins TRBV28 and TRBJ1-3; unclear D gene. Germline values: CDR1 MDHEN, CDR2 SYDVKM. Trimming removed 6 bases from V and 7 bases from J, with 10 bases in between. This CDR3 has 12 amino acids. The CDR3 DNA is TGTGCCAGCAGCGTCCCGGGGAACACCATATATTTT. This gives the protein CASSVPGNTIYF.

The DNA of the CDR3 is TGTGCCAGCAGCCGCACCAGGGGGCGGGCCATATACAATGAGCAGTTCTTC. Its translation is CASSRTRGRAIYNEQFF. The chain employs TRBV5-6 and TRBJ2-1; TRBD1 matches 8 bases. Germline CDR1 is SGHDT and CDR2 is YYEEEE. The trim removed 4 bases at V and 4 bases at J, leaving 13 bases unmatched. The CDR3 is 17 amino acids. The whole variable domain, remainder taken from reference TRBV5-6 and TRBJ2-1, is DAGVTQSPTHLIKTRGQQVTLRCSPKSGHDTVSWYQQALGQGPQFIFQYYEEEERQRGNFPDRFSGHQFPNYSSELNVNALLLGDSALYLCASSRTRGRAIYNEQFFGPGTRLTVL.

The chain carries TRBV19 and TRBJ1-4, with D possibly being TRBD1 (6 bases). CDR3 size: 16 residues. With 7 bases removed from V and 2 bases from J, the gap between germline ends came to 17 bases. Germline values: CDR1 LNHDA, CDR2 SQIVND (reference sequence). CDR3 nucleotide sequence: TGTGCCAGTACAGGGTTTGGGGGGCCTACTAATGAAAAACTGTTTTTT. Translated: CASTGFGGPTNEKLFF.

The CDR3 bases are TGTGCCAGCAGCCACCCCCCGTCCTACCTTAACTACGAGCAGTACTTC. Its protein product is CASSHPPSYLNYEQYF. V gene TRBV28 combines with J gene TRBJ2-7; no definite D call. The CDR3 has 16 residues. The V end was cut by 6 bases, the J end by 3 bases, with 21 bases between. The germline CDR1 and CDR2 sequences are MDHEN and SYDVKM.

Points on this clone: The same CDR3 arises from other DNA sequences in this sample as well. The CDR3, as DNA: TGTGCCAGCAGCTTAGAACGTCAAGAGACCCAGTACTTC. It specifies CASSLERQETQYF. J is TRBJ2-5 and V is TRBV7-7; D gene ambiguous. This CDR3 contains 13 residues. CDR1 is SSHAT and CDR2 is FNYEAQ in the germline V gene (reference sequence). With 1 base removed from V and 2 bases from J, the gap between germline ends came to 5 bases.

The chain links TRBV6-4 to TRBJ2-1; D unclear. The CDR3 has 14 amino acids. Between the trimmed V and J ends, which lost 3 bases and 7 bases, there was a span of 13 bases. Germline loops: CDR1 MRHNA, CDR2 SNTAGT. CDR3 amino acids: CASSEGFSLNEQFF. In DNA form, the CDR3 reads TGTGCCAGCAGTGAAGGGTTTTCATTGAATGAGCAGTTCTTC.

J is TRBJ1-1 and V is TRBV5-1; D not resolved. V lost 1 base to trimming and J lost 5 bases, with 15 bases between them. Germline lookup yields CDR1 SGHRS and CDR2 YFSETQ. CDR3 length: 15 amino acids. CDR3 in DNA: TGCGCCAGCAGCTTGTCGACGGGGATGAGAACTGAAGCTTTCTTT. The encoded protein is CASSLSTGMRTEAFF.

This chain links TRBV18 with TRBJ2-3; D uncertain. Trimming took off 3 bases at V and 9 bases at J, with 19 bases between the two ends. Germline CDR1 KGHSH, CDR2 LQKENI. This CDR3 region has 15 residues. CDR3 sequence reads: CASSPRSRAVETQYF. The DNA of the CDR3 is TGTGCCAGCTCACCCCGAAGCCGTGCTGTTGAAACGCAGTATTTT.

The chain couples TRBV4-1 to TRBJ2-7; TRBD2 matches at 7 bases. This CDR3 is built from 17 residues. The germline V gene encodes CDR1 MGHRA and CDR2 YSYEKL. V was pared by 2 bases and J by 1 base, with 11 bases of the junction left unmatched. The DNA of the CDR3 is TGCGCCAGCAGCCAATATCCCCTTAGGCGGGGGTCCTACGAGCAGTACTTC. The encoded protein is CASSQYPLRRGSYEQYF.

Comments on this clone: This is likely an artifact of a read error, given a far larger clone one base away. Lacking the conserved final phenylalanine or tryptophan, this CDR3 likely reflects a read error. This chain links TRBV10-3 with TRBJ1-2, with 9 positions matching TRBD1. From germline, CDR1 is ENHRY and CDR2 SYGVKD. The CDR3 is 13 amino acids. CDR3 loop: CASSRQGDYGYTL. CDR3 bases: TGCGCCAGCAGCCGACAGGGGGACTATGGCTACACCCTC.

Points on this clone: In the same sample, other DNA sequences code for this CDR3. CDR3 in DNA: TGTGCCAGCAGACCAACAGGGAGAGAGACCCAGTACTTC. Residues: CASRPTGRETQYF. The chain recombines TRBV6-5 with TRBJ2-5, with a weak D call TRBD1 (6 bases). V shed 6 bases and J shed 4 bases, with 12 bases lying between them. Per germline, CDR1 MNHEY and CDR2 SVGAGI. This CDR3 is built from 13 residues.

This clone occurred many times. The chain joins TRBV27 to TRBJ2-3; 10 nucleotides align to TRBD1. Germline values: CDR1 MNHEY, CDR2 SMNVEV (reference sequence). V shed 5 bases, J shed 5 bases, and the junction held 7 bases outside the gene matches. The CDR3 runs to 15 residues. The CDR3 protein is CASSTPGQGRDTQYF. CDR3 DNA: TGTGCCAGCAGTACCCCGGGACAGGGGAGAGATACGCAGTATTTT.

The chain is built from TRBV11-1 and TRBJ2-2; 11 bases are a match to TRBD2. The V segment lost 5 bases and the J segment 3 bases; nucleotides outside the gene matches: 5. CDR1 is SGHAT and CDR2 is FQDESV in the germline V gene (reference sequence). The CDR3 has 16 amino acids. CDR3 nucleotides: TGTGCCAGCAGCCCGAGTAGCGGGAGGGACACCGGGGAGCTGTTTTTT. Residues: CASSPSSGRDTGELFF.

The chain couples TRBV19 to TRBJ1-2; weak D call: TRBD1 (5 bases). Trimming cost V 7 bases and J 0 bases, with 15 bases left between them. This CDR3 is built from 15 residues. Germline CDR1 LNHDA, CDR2 SQIVND (reference sequence). The CDR3 sequence is CASTMLTVANYGYTF. Written as DNA, the CDR3 is TGTGCCAGTACCATGTTGACAGTAGCTAACTATGGCTACACCTTC.

The chain has TRBV19 and TRBJ2-6, with TRBD1 matching 9 bases. Germline lookup yields CDR1 LNHDA and CDR2 SQIVND (reference sequence). This CDR3 region has 17 residues. With 10 bases clipped from V and 0 bases from J, the junction kept 10 bases outside the gene matches. The DNA for the CDR3 is TGTGCCACCGCCCGGACAGGGGCCTCCTCTGGGGCCAACGTCCTGACTTTC. This translates into CATARTGASSGANVLTF.

The chain uses TRBV4-1 and TRBJ2-7; 9 nucleotides align to TRBD1. The CDR3 is 15 amino acids. J gave up 7 bases and V 3 bases, and 10 bases lay outside the gene matches. Germline V lookup: CDR1 MGHRA, CDR2 YSYEKL. Here the CDR3 DNA reads TGCGCCAGCAGCCAGACCGGGACAGGGCGTCGAGAGCAGTACTTC. Its translation: CASSQTGTGRREQYF.

The chain links TRBV27 to TRBJ2-7; tentative D call: TRBD1 (5 bases). Trimming took 2 bases from V and 3 from J, leaving 11 bases between them. This CDR3 is 14 amino acids long. Germline values: CDR1 MNHEY, CDR2 SMNVEV (reference sequence). This CDR3 is CASSLQGPRYEQYF. CDR3 DNA: TGTGCCAGCAGTTTACAGGGCCCCCGCTACGAGCAGTACTTC.

The V call is TRBV4-1, the J call TRBJ2-1, with TRBD2 matching 9 bases. The CDR3 has 17 residues. The germline V gene has CDR1 MGHRA and CDR2 YSYEKL. Trimming removed 0 bases from V and 4 bases from J; junction bases left unmatched: 7. CDR3 sequence reads: CASSQDVVLAGYNEQFF. The DNA for the CDR3 is TGCGCCAGCAGCCAAGATGTCGTCCTAGCGGGGTACAATGAGCAGTTCTTC.

This clone was observed a single time. The rearrangement links TRBV28 to TRBJ2-1, with no clear D. Germline values: CDR1 MDHEN, CDR2 SYDVKM. CDR3 size: 13 residues. V gave up 6 bases and J gave up 6 bases, with 12 bases separating them. DNA of the CDR3: TGTGCCAGCAGCCCCCCGGCTAGCAATGAGCAGTTCTTC. Protein product: CASSPPASNEQFF.

This clone has only a few counts. The chain is built from TRBV2 and TRBJ1-2; 7 nucleotides agree with TRBD1. This CDR3 is 13 amino acids long. The V and J ends lost 6 bases and 1 base, in that order; junction bases with no gene match: 2. Germline CDR1 reads SNHLY; CDR2 reads FYNNEI. CDR3: CASSGQVNYGYTF. The CDR3 DNA reads TGTGCCAGCAGCGGACAGGTTAACTATGGCTACACCTTC.

The J gene is TRBJ2-2, the V gene TRBV30; D remains ambiguous. Germline-derived CDR1 and CDR2 are GTSNPN and SVGIG (reference sequence). The CDR3 is 15 residues long. V was clipped by 3 bases and J by 0 bases, with 11 bases between them. In nucleotides, the CDR3 is TGTGCCTGGAGCAGAGACGCTACGAACACCGGGGAGCTGTTTTTT. Protein sequence: CAWSRDATNTGELFF.

This clone was seen ten or more times. This rearrangement joins TRBV5-4 to TRBJ2-3; 8 bases fit TRBD1. In germline, CDR1 is SGHNT, CDR2 YYREEE (reference sequence). J lost 6 bases, V lost 4 bases, and 13 bases had no gene match. This CDR3 is 16 amino acids long. The CDR3 protein is CASSPLGGQVPDTQYF. CDR3 sequence (DNA): TGTGCCAGCAGCCCCCTGGGGGGACAGGTTCCGGATACGCAGTATTTT.

The V and J genes are TRBV5-1 and TRBJ2-2; weak D call: TRBD1 (6 bases). The length of the CDR3 is 15 residues. V lost 3 bases and J 2 bases, leaving 11 bases between the germline ends. Germline V gives CDR1 SGHRS, CDR2 YFSETQ. The CDR3 loop is CASSSMDRNTGELFF. The CDR3 region has the DNA TGCGCCAGCAGCTCGATGGACAGAAACACCGGGGAGCTGTTTTTT.

This clone has a single count. The chain employs TRBV19 and TRBJ2-1, with D possibly matching TRBD2 (5 bases). Deletions cut 3 bases from V and 6 bases from J, with 27 bases between. CDR3 length: 19 amino acids. Germline-derived CDR1 and CDR2 are LNHDA and SQIVND (reference sequence). The CDR3 loop reads CASSIVVWSGRGSSNEQFF. DNA of the CDR3: TGTGCCAGTAGTATCGTTGTTTGGAGCGGTCGAGGGTCGAGCAATGAGCAGTTCTTC.